The T cell receptor (beta chain) under discussion was sequenced for a study of T cells in narcolepsy. Profiled with immunoSEQ multiplex PCR; TCRdb holds only in-frame clones, not every one. The repertoire holds about 27,000 clones, with 75% to 85% as singletons. The CDR3 contains 14 residues. This TCR was recovered from a human donor in good health. The V and J genes are TRBV21-1 and TRBJ2-7. TRBV21-1 is given as a pseudogene. The sample taken for sequencing was memory (CD45RA-) CD4+ T cells from blood. The CDR3 is CASSKEKGSYEQYF. The CDR3 DNA reads TGTGCCAGCAGCAAAGAGAAAGGCTCCTACGAGCAGTACTTC.